A few counts support the clone carrying this TCR beta chain. Its matching antigen is unknown. Using a J-beta primer mix together with a sample-barcoded 5' primer, a second PCR was run for 7 to 11 cycles. A single record per CDR3 protein comes from TCRdb applying MiXCR to the 5' RACE reads. This table has under 850,000 distinct CDR3 sequences, 35% to 40% appearing once. This sample was taken from a study of blood T cells in healthy people across ages. Study context: Capture via template switching afforded approximately one barcoded beta molecule per two T cells. Overall study results and limits: When one million T cells were used, diversity estimates were thought to be underestimates. CMV status of donors was not determined, possibly confounding expanded clonotype changes.

This CDR3 has 17 residues. V was pared by 4 bases and J by 0 bases, with 18 bases between. The source material was blood. The rearrangement uses TRBV12-3 or TRBV12-4 and TRBJ1-1; D is uncertain. The TCR sequence derives from a man aged 18 to 30 in good health. The CDR3 nucleotides are TGTGCCAGCAGTTCTCCTAGGGAGGACCGAATGAACACTGAAGCTTTCTTT. Protein: CASSSPREDRMNTEAFF.